Following are 2 T cell receptor beta chains from one sample sequenced in a study of beta chain features in type 1 diabetes. TCRB transcripts that were expressed got sequenced, as all of the isolated RNA had been reverse transcribed. Assay used: immunoSEQ multiplex PCR; TCRdb lists only in-frame clones, some missing. This sample has about 350,000 clones; about 20% occur once, and the top ten carry roughly 0.045%. Sequencing was carried out using naive CD4+ T cells from blood. The receptors come from a woman aged 18-35 years in good health.

The chain has TRBV18 and TRBJ2-7; 10 bases are a match to TRBD2. V shed 0 bases, J shed 7 bases, and the junction held 6 bases outside the gene matches. This CDR3 is built from 15 residues. CDR1 is KGHSH and CDR2 is LQKENI in the germline V gene. This CDR3 reads CASSPPGLASKEQYF. The CDR3 region has the DNA TGTGCCAGCTCACCACCGGGACTAGCGTCGAAAGAGCAGTACTTC.

This chain joins TRBV7-9 and TRBJ2-2, with TRBD1 matching over 7 bases. Germline CDR1 is SEHNR and CDR2 is FQNEAQ (reference sequence). The CDR3 extends over 14 amino acids. The V gene end was trimmed by 5 bases and the J gene end by 4 bases; junction bases not matched to a gene: 4. In nucleotides, the CDR3 is TGTGCCAGCAGCGAATACAGGGGCACCGGGGAGCTGTTTTTT. This translates into CASSEYRGTGELFF.